This T cell receptor beta chain was captured in a study of CD8+CD57+ T cells in acquired aplastic anemia. CDR3 and TCR beta VDJ profiling relied on genomic DNA as the template. TCRdb fed the reads into MiXCR, producing one record per CDR3 protein. The repertoire includes 450,000 to 550,000 distinct CDR3 sequences, around a third of them detected once, and 0.82% sits in the top ten. V lost 6 bases, J lost 0 bases, and 8 bases stayed unmatched. CDR3 length equals 14 residues. Germline CDR1 SQVTM, CDR2 ANQGSEA. Only patients with CD8+CD57+ cell expansion on flow cytometry were chosen for sequencing. The V call is TRBV29-1, the J call TRBJ2-7, with 7 bases aligning to TRBD1. The TCR originated in a human donor with aplastic anemia. Sequencing was performed on sorted CD4+, CD8+, or CD8+CD57+ T cells (not recorded which) from PBMCs. CDR3 loop: CSVSGGQFSYEQYF. Written as DNA, the CDR3 is TGCAGCGTGTCTGGGGGACAGTTCTCCTACGAGCAGTACTTC.